These T cell receptor beta chains were read from a single sample in a study of T cell responses to AZD1222 COVID-19 vaccine. Sequencing used immunoSEQ multiplex PCR; TCRdb keeps in-frame clones, though not all of them. Found here are roughly 140,000 clones, 80% to 95% of them singletons; the top ten hold about 3.3%. Sequenced material: peripheral blood, taken 28 days after the second AZD1222 dose. These receptor sequences come from an adult who received the AZD1222 COVID-19 vaccine. Each CDR3 is given with its conserved first and last residue. The order of the fields is J gene, clone size, V gene, D gene, CDR3 protein, CDR3 DNA. A D gene is named only where the DNA matches it firmly. Not all rows give a size; the values are once, few, many and, for expanded clones, a class.

j_call: TRBJ1-2; clone_size: -; v_call: TRBV10-2; d_call: -; cdr3_aa: CASRKLGEEAYGYTF; cdr3_nt: TGCGCCAGCAGAAAGTTAGGGGAAGAGGCCTATGGCTACACCTTC
j_call: TRBJ1-1; clone_size: -; v_call: TRBV18; d_call: TRBD1; cdr3_aa: CASSPPGQGVSEAFF; cdr3_nt: TGTGCCAGCTCACCACCGGGACAGGGGGTATCTGAAGCTTTCTTT
j_call: TRBJ1-1; clone_size: -; v_call: TRBV6-6; d_call: -; cdr3_aa: CASSPPGVQGNTEAFF; cdr3_nt: TGTGCCAGCAGCCCCCCCGGGGTCCAAGGGAACACTGAAGCTTTCTTT
j_call: TRBJ2-7; clone_size: -; v_call: TRBV2; d_call: TRBD2; cdr3_aa: CASRPLSGRAYEQYF; cdr3_nt: TGTGCCAGCAGACCCCTTAGCGGGAGGGCCTACGAGCAGTACTTC
j_call: TRBJ2-7; clone_size: -; v_call: TRBV9; d_call: -; cdr3_aa: CASSVGASSYEQYF; cdr3_nt: TGTGCCAGCAGCGTAGGGGCGTCTTCCTACGAGCAGTACTTC
j_call: TRBJ2-7; clone_size: -; v_call: TRBV5-1; d_call: -; cdr3_aa: CASSPDNHLGEQYF; cdr3_nt: TGCGCCAGCAGCCCTGACAACCACCTTGGAGAGCAGTACTTC
j_call: TRBJ1-4; clone_size: -; v_call: TRBV5-4; d_call: TRBD1; cdr3_aa: CASSAQGATNEKLFF; cdr3_nt: TGTGCCAGCAGTGCACAGGGGGCAACTAATGAAAAACTGTTTTTT
j_call: TRBJ2-1; clone_size: -; v_call: TRBV5-1; d_call: -; cdr3_aa: CASSVVVGDVNEQFF; cdr3_nt: TGCGCCAGCAGCGTCGTAGTAGGTGACGTGAATGAGCAGTTCTTC
j_call: TRBJ1-2; clone_size: -; v_call: TRBV6-5; d_call: TRBD1; cdr3_aa: CASSYSNYRGHGYTF; cdr3_nt: TGTGCCAGCAGTTACTCGAATTACAGGGGGCATGGCTACACCTTC
j_call: TRBJ2-7; clone_size: -; v_call: TRBV25-1; d_call: -; cdr3_aa: CASSPRGRSGEQYF; cdr3_nt: TGTGCCAGCAGTCCCAGGGGCAGGAGTGGGGAGCAGTACTTC
j_call: TRBJ1-2; clone_size: -; v_call: TRBV29-1; d_call: TRBD1; cdr3_aa: CSGGQGNGYTF; cdr3_nt: TGCAGCGGAGGACAGGGCAATGGCTACACCTTC
j_call: TRBJ2-2; clone_size: -; v_call: TRBV4-2; d_call: TRBD2; cdr3_aa: CASSPTSENTGELFF; cdr3_nt: TGTGCCAGCAGCCCGACTAGCGAGAACACCGGGGAGCTGTTTTTT
j_call: TRBJ2-5; clone_size: -; v_call: TRBV25-1; d_call: -; cdr3_aa: CASSEGAGQETQYF; cdr3_nt: TGTGCCAGCAGTGAAGGGGCAGGCCAAGAGACCCAGTACTTC
j_call: TRBJ1-5; clone_size: -; v_call: TRBV2; d_call: -; cdr3_aa: CASSVSGGNQPQHF; cdr3_nt: TGTGCCAGCAGTGTATCCGGGGGAAATCAGCCCCAGCATTTT
j_call: TRBJ2-5; clone_size: -; v_call: TRBV7-9; d_call: TRBD2; cdr3_aa: CASSPTRGGQETQYF; cdr3_nt: TGTGCCAGCAGCCCTACTCGGGGAGGGCAAGAGACCCAGTACTTC
j_call: TRBJ2-1; clone_size: -; v_call: TRBV24-1; d_call: -; cdr3_aa: CATSDYRNEQFF; cdr3_nt: TGTGCCACCAGTGACTACAGGAATGAGCAGTTCTTC
j_call: TRBJ2-7; clone_size: -; v_call: TRBV15; d_call: -; cdr3_aa: CATSRGTRLGDKNYEQYF; cdr3_nt: TGTGCCACCAGCAGAGGGACGCGCTTAGGGGACAAGAACTACGAGCAGTACTTC
j_call: TRBJ1-6; clone_size: once; v_call: TRBV29-1; d_call: -; cdr3_aa: CSVQTAGSNSPLHF; cdr3_nt: TGCAGCGTTCAGACGGCTGGGAGTAATTCACCCCTCCACTTT
j_call: TRBJ2-1; clone_size: -; v_call: TRBV7-8; d_call: TRBD2; cdr3_aa: CASSLALTSGRVEQFF; cdr3_nt: TGTGCCAGCAGCTTAGCTTTAACTAGCGGGAGGGTTGAGCAGTTCTTC
j_call: TRBJ2-3; clone_size: -; v_call: TRBV27; d_call: -; cdr3_aa: CASSLRRSTDTQYF; cdr3_nt: TGTGCCAGCAGTTTACGACGGTCCACAGATACGCAGTATTTT
j_call: TRBJ2-7; clone_size: -; v_call: TRBV6-6; d_call: TRBD1; cdr3_aa: CASSNTGTGSLMSEEYEQYF; cdr3_nt: TGTGCCAGCAGCAACACCGGGACAGGGTCTCTTATGTCGGAAGAGTACGAGCAGTACTTC
j_call: TRBJ1-6; clone_size: -; v_call: TRBV25-1; d_call: -; cdr3_aa: CASSEKTNNSPLHF; cdr3_nt: TGTGCCAGCAGTGAAAAGACGAATAATTCACCCCTCCACTTT
j_call: TRBJ1-1; clone_size: -; v_call: TRBV10-2; d_call: TRBD1; cdr3_aa: CASSERQGANTEAFF; cdr3_nt: TGCGCCAGCAGTGAGAGACAGGGGGCGAACACTGAAGCTTTCTTT
j_call: TRBJ1-5; clone_size: -; v_call: TRBV6-6; d_call: TRBD1; cdr3_aa: CASSPGQGVGNQPQHF; cdr3_nt: TGTGCCAGCAGCCCCGGACAGGGAGTAGGCAATCAGCCCCAGCATTTT
j_call: TRBJ2-2; clone_size: once; v_call: TRBV5-1; d_call: TRBD1; cdr3_aa: CASSPPGTGGTGELFF; cdr3_nt: TGCGCCAGCAGCCCTCCCGGGACAGGGGGAACCGGGGAGCTGTTTTTT
j_call: TRBJ2-7; clone_size: once; v_call: TRBV5-1; d_call: TRBD2; cdr3_aa: CASSPGLAGGGTYEQYF; cdr3_nt: TGCGCCAGCAGCCCCGGGTTAGCGGGAGGGGGAACCTACGAGCAGTACTTC
j_call: TRBJ2-3; clone_size: once; v_call: TRBV6-5; d_call: TRBD2; cdr3_aa: CASSYSKRDNLDTQYF; cdr3_nt: TGTGCCAGCAGTTACTCGAAGCGGGATAATCTGGATACGCAGTATTTT
j_call: TRBJ2-4; clone_size: once; v_call: TRBV4-1; d_call: -; cdr3_aa: CASSQDKVDRNIQYF; cdr3_nt: TGCGCCAGCAGCCAAGATAAAGTAGACAGAAACATTCAGTACTTC
j_call: TRBJ2-4; clone_size: few; v_call: TRBV27; d_call: -; cdr3_aa: CASSSTGLKNIQYF; cdr3_nt: TGTGCCAGCAGTTCCACAGGACTCAAAAACATTCAGTACTTC
j_call: TRBJ1-5; clone_size: once; v_call: TRBV3-1/TRBV3-2; d_call: TRBD1; cdr3_aa: CASSQGTGGFQPQHF; cdr3_nt: TGTGCCAGCAGCCAAGGGACAGGGGGTTTTCAGCCCCAGCATTTT
j_call: TRBJ1-1; clone_size: -; v_call: TRBV12-3/TRBV12-4; d_call: -; cdr3_aa: CASSLRGPTEAFF; cdr3_nt: TGTGCCAGCAGCCTCAGGGGCCCCACTGAAGCTTTCTTT
j_call: TRBJ1-2; clone_size: -; v_call: TRBV11-2; d_call: -; cdr3_aa: CASSGPGRPSYTF; cdr3_nt: TGTGCCAGCAGCGGCCCGGGACGGCCTAGCTACACCTTC
j_call: TRBJ1-1; clone_size: -; v_call: TRBV10-3; d_call: TRBD1; cdr3_aa: CAISTPDRGNTEAFF; cdr3_nt: TGTGCCATCAGTACTCCAGACAGGGGGAACACTGAAGCTTTCTTT
j_call: TRBJ2-3; clone_size: -; v_call: TRBV2; d_call: TRBD2; cdr3_aa: CASSLTSGSRDTQYF; cdr3_nt: TGTGCCAGCAGTCTCACCAGCGGGAGTCGAGATACGCAGTATTTT
j_call: TRBJ2-1; clone_size: -; v_call: TRBV27; d_call: TRBD2; cdr3_aa: CASSLGPGGPYNEQFF; cdr3_nt: TGTGCCAGCAGTTTAGGCCCGGGAGGGCCCTACAATGAGCAGTTCTTC
j_call: TRBJ1-2; clone_size: -; v_call: TRBV7-8; d_call: -; cdr3_aa: CASSLIVGGDPPYGYTF; cdr3_nt: TGTGCCAGCAGCCTGATAGTGGGCGGGGACCCTCCTTATGGCTACACCTTC
j_call: TRBJ1-5; clone_size: many; v_call: TRBV19; d_call: -; cdr3_aa: CASSIPFYQPQHF; cdr3_nt: TGTGCCAGTAGTATTCCTTTTTATCAGCCCCAGCATTTT
j_call: TRBJ1-3; clone_size: -; v_call: TRBV30; d_call: -; cdr3_aa: CAWSAGWGLGNTIYF; cdr3_nt: TGTGCCTGGAGTGCAGGGTGGGGGTTGGGAAACACCATATATTTT
j_call: TRBJ2-1; clone_size: -; v_call: TRBV3-1/TRBV3-2; d_call: -; cdr3_aa: CASSQEAYNEQFF; cdr3_nt: TGTGCCAGCAGCCAAGAGGCCTACAATGAGCAGTTCTTC
j_call: TRBJ2-1; clone_size: -; v_call: TRBV5-1; d_call: TRBD2; cdr3_aa: CASSLGAGVRNEQFF; cdr3_nt: TGCGCCAGCAGCTTGGGAGCGGGAGTACGCAATGAGCAGTTCTTC
j_call: TRBJ2-7; clone_size: -; v_call: TRBV10-1; d_call: -; cdr3_aa: CASSRVTQGRGYEQYF; cdr3_nt: TGCGCCAGCAGCAGAGTTACTCAGGGACGAGGCTACGAGCAGTACTTC
j_call: TRBJ2-1; clone_size: -; v_call: TRBV7-9; d_call: TRBD1; cdr3_aa: CASSSGQGDYNEQFF; cdr3_nt: TGTGCCAGCAGTTCCGGACAGGGAGACTACAATGAGCAGTTCTTC
j_call: TRBJ2-3; clone_size: -; v_call: TRBV10-2; d_call: TRBD2; cdr3_aa: CASSESYPGLVGDTQYF; cdr3_nt: TGCGCCAGCAGTGAGTCCTATCCGGGACTAGTCGGAGATACGCAGTATTTT
j_call: TRBJ2-3; clone_size: -; v_call: TRBV6-6; d_call: -; cdr3_aa: CASSRPTGSSTDTQYF; cdr3_nt: TGTGCCAGCAGCCGCCCGACCGGGAGTAGTACAGATACGCAGTATTTT
j_call: TRBJ1-5; clone_size: -; v_call: TRBV19; d_call: TRBD1; cdr3_aa: CASSAATGGNQPQHF; cdr3_nt: TGTGCCAGTAGCGCAGCGACAGGGGGCAATCAGCCCCAGCATTTT
j_call: TRBJ1-4; clone_size: -; v_call: TRBV5-1; d_call: -; cdr3_aa: CASSADINEKLFF; cdr3_nt: TGCGCCAGCAGCGCAGACATTAATGAAAAACTGTTTTTT
j_call: TRBJ1-2; clone_size: -; v_call: TRBV19; d_call: -; cdr3_aa: CASSPPGWKPDYGYTF; cdr3_nt: TGTGCCAGTAGTCCCCCCGGATGGAAGCCGGATTATGGCTACACCTTC
j_call: TRBJ1-1; clone_size: -; v_call: TRBV6-1; d_call: -; cdr3_aa: CASSEVVSGTEAFF; cdr3_nt: TGTGCCAGCAGTGAAGTGGTGTCCGGCACTGAAGCTTTCTTT
j_call: TRBJ2-7; clone_size: -; v_call: TRBV7-2; d_call: -; cdr3_aa: CASSLIPRGGSYEQYF; cdr3_nt: TGTGCCAGCAGCTTAATCCCCAGGGGGGGCTCCTACGAGCAGTACTTC
j_call: TRBJ1-1; clone_size: -; v_call: TRBV27; d_call: TRBD1; cdr3_aa: CASSLGQGGTEAFF; cdr3_nt: TGTGCCAGCAGTTTGGGACAGGGGGGCACTGAAGCTTTCTTT
j_call: TRBJ1-5; clone_size: -; v_call: TRBV19; d_call: TRBD1; cdr3_aa: CASSIDGTVNQPQHF; cdr3_nt: TGTGCCAGTAGTATAGACGGGACAGTCAATCAGCCCCAGCATTTT
j_call: TRBJ2-4; clone_size: -; v_call: TRBV4-2; d_call: -; cdr3_aa: CASSQDWNALGGQNIQYF; cdr3_nt: TGTGCCAGCAGCCAAGATTGGAACGCTCTCGGGGGACAAAACATTCAGTACTTC
j_call: TRBJ2-1; clone_size: -; v_call: TRBV7-9; d_call: -; cdr3_aa: CASSLAGENEQFF; cdr3_nt: TGTGCCAGCAGCTTAGCGGGAGAAAATGAGCAGTTCTTC
j_call: TRBJ2-2; clone_size: few; v_call: TRBV28; d_call: -; cdr3_aa: CASSFFGTPKNTGELFF; cdr3_nt: TGTGCCAGCAGTTTTTTTGGGACACCGAAGAACACCGGGGAGCTGTTTTTT
j_call: TRBJ2-1; clone_size: -; v_call: TRBV27; d_call: -; cdr3_aa: CASSLGTASYNEQFF; cdr3_nt: TGTGCCAGCAGTTTAGGAACCGCATCCTACAATGAGCAGTTCTTC
j_call: TRBJ2-3; clone_size: -; v_call: TRBV24-1; d_call: -; cdr3_aa: CATSNSRGSTDTQYF; cdr3_nt: TGTGCCACCAGTAACTCTCGGGGTAGCACAGATACGCAGTATTTT